This entry concerns a single TCR beta chain. As yet, its antigen is unknown. TCRdb redid the calling of the RT-PCR reads with MiXCR, one entry per CDR3 protein. Here the sample spans 650,000 to 850,000 distinct CDR3 sequences, about 14% being singletons. With 3 bases clipped from V and 0 bases from J, the junction kept 11 bases outside the gene matches. The CDR3 length is 18 residues. From germline, CDR1 is MDHEN and CDR2 SYDVKM. This record belongs to a study of response to subunit inactivated influenza vaccine. Broader study findings: Each seasonal influenza vaccination recruits few new T cells, the authors suggested.

The chain combines TRBV28 with TRBJ2-4, with TRBD2 matching over 7 bases. The source is a man in his fifties who received an inactivated influenza vaccine. This specimen was PBMCs from blood, taken less than 15 days before vaccination. CDR3: CASSLLSRAGLAKNIQYF. CDR3 in DNA: TGTGCCAGCAGTTTGTTGTCAAGAGCGGGACTAGCCAAAAACATTCAGTACTTC.